This T cell receptor (beta chain) emerged from a study of early T cells in non-severe SARS-CoV-2 infection. TCRdb reprocessed the 5' RACE reads via MiXCR and lists one record per CDR3 protein. The sample has approximately 35,000 distinct CDR3 sequences, approximately 5.3% seen once; the top ten hold 13%. This clonotype was recorded at least ten times. The junction had 3 bases not matched to a gene; V was cut back by 6 bases and J by 1 base. The V gene's germline CDR1 is SGHAT and CDR2 FQNNGV. The CDR3 spans 15 residues. The V and J genes are TRBV11-2 and TRBJ2-1; 10 bases match TRBD2. The sequencing input was whole blood. The clonotype comes from an adult who was a healthcare worker with PCR-confirmed SARS-CoV-2 infection or an uninfected control (not recorded which). The chain's CDR3 is CASRQLAGSYNEQFF. The DNA for the CDR3 is TGTGCCAGCAGGCAACTAGCGGGGTCCTACAATGAGCAGTTCTTC.